This T cell receptor beta chain was found in a study of shared clonotypes between healthy human individuals. V dropped 6 bases and J dropped 1; count of bases not matched to a gene: 3. The CDR3 has 14 residues. CDR1 MNHEY and CDR2 SVGAGI come from the germline V gene. Here immunoSEQ multiplex PCR was the method, and the copy in TCRdb shows in-frame clones only, minus some. The profile covers about 980,000 clones, with over 75% appearing a single time and about 1.5% taken by the ten largest. This clone was seen a few times. This receptor was identified in a man between 18 and 29 years old in good health. Sequenced: memory CD4+ T cells sorted from blood. Specified subset: CD45RA-negative fraction. V and J are TRBV6-5 and TRBJ1-1, with 9 positions matching TRBD1. CDR3 residues: CASRPGQGNTEAFF. The CDR3 DNA follows: TGTGCCAGCAGACCGGGACAGGGGAACACTGAAGCTTTCTTT.